This is a list of T cell receptor beta chains from one sample in a study of T cell responses to AZD1222 COVID-19 vaccine. Sequenced by immunoSEQ multiplex PCR; TCRdb stores in-frame clones only, minus some. The table has some 150,000 clones, 75% to 95% seen once; the top ten hold approximately 3.6%. The sample was peripheral blood, taken on day 0 of AZD1222 vaccination. The receptors derive from an adult in good health. Both conserved end residues are part of each CDR3. A D gene is named only where the DNA matches it firmly.

V	J	D	CDR3
TRBV6-1	TRBJ1-2	TRBD1	CASSAGGRNYGYTF
TRBV5-6	TRBJ2-7	-	CASSPVTERSYEQYF
TRBV6-5	TRBJ1-4	TRBD1	CASSYRGQTEKLFF
TRBV12-5	TRBJ1-2	-	CASGLVTGQNYGYTF
TRBV28	TRBJ2-5	TRBD2	CASTPAGLAPRRGLRETQYF
TRBV20-1	TRBJ1-2	TRBD1	CSASSGTGTANYGYTF
TRBV12-3/TRBV12-4	TRBJ1-2	-	CASSRTNYGYTF
TRBV2	TRBJ1-1	-	CAIGDLVGVATEAFF
TRBV6-2/TRBV6-3	TRBJ1-1	-	CASSYNAGSNTEAFF
TRBV5-1	TRBJ1-1	TRBD1	CASSVGQVSEAFF
TRBV3-1/TRBV3-2	TRBJ2-2	-	CASSQVFGLRTGELFF
TRBV24-1	TRBJ1-5	-	CATSVGGHQPQHF
TRBV19	TRBJ2-2	-	CASRWWGPGPTNTGELFF
TRBV6-5	TRBJ1-1	-	CASKSRVEAFF
TRBV3-1/TRBV3-2	TRBJ2-4	TRBD2	CASSQGSAGGRNIQYF
TRBV5-4	TRBJ2-7	TRBD1	CASSSDRGIYEQYF
TRBV24-1	TRBJ1-2	-	CATSVSPAGDGYTF
TRBV11-1	TRBJ2-7	TRBD2	CASSFNLGLAGGGVYF
TRBV5-1	TRBJ1-2	TRBD1	CASSPPGQGAYGYTF
TRBV6-5	TRBJ2-3	-	CASSYAVSGDTQYF
TRBV6-4	TRBJ2-7	-	CASSEQRADYEQYF
TRBV7-8	TRBJ2-1	-	CASSLVLLNLYNEQFF
TRBV27	TRBJ2-5	-	CASSSHPRGGETQYF
TRBV4-2	TRBJ2-7	-	CASSQGLNSLYEQYF
TRBV2	TRBJ2-1	-	CASGGDFGGNEQFF
TRBV28	TRBJ2-5	-	CASSLVGFQETQYF
TRBV30	TRBJ2-7	TRBD2	CASRSSGRAEQYF
TRBV19	TRBJ2-3	TRBD2	CASSVSSGGTDTQYF
TRBV21-1	TRBJ2-3	-	CASSYRTGAGTDTQYF
TRBV20-1	TRBJ1-2	-	CSASWQGYGYTF
TRBV19	TRBJ2-6	-	CASSKQSSGANVLTF
TRBV4-2	TRBJ2-3	TRBD1	CASSHPRTGVSTDTQYF
TRBV7-2	TRBJ2-1	-	CASSLPGDEQFF
TRBV27	TRBJ2-7	TRBD1	CASTPGQAGYEQYF
TRBV3-1/TRBV3-2	TRBJ1-3	-	CASSRQDSGNTIYF